Listed below are T cell receptor beta chains from one sample, sequenced in a study of T cells in Graves' hyperthyroidism and ophthalmopathy. MiXCR, run by TCRdb on the multiplex PCR reads, gives a single entry per CDR3 protein. The sample contains around 34,000 distinct CDR3 sequences, 52% of which appear only once. The sequenced material came from blood. The receptor set was obtained from a woman in her forties with Graves' ophthalmopathy. Each CDR3 is given with its conserved first and last residue. Fields, in order: J gene, D gene, V gene, clone size, CDR3 DNA, CDR3 protein. A D gene is named only where the DNA matches it firmly. Clone size is given for some rows only: seen once, a few or many times, or a class if the clone is expanded.

TRBJ2-7 . TRBV3-1 . TGTGCCAGCAGCCAAGATTTCGGGGGCCGGGAGCGGTACTTC CASSQDFGGRERYF
TRBJ2-7 TRBD1 TRBV13 once TGTGCCAGCAGTCGGGGACAGGGGGGTTACGAGCAGTACTTC CASSRGQGGYEQYF
TRBJ1-2 TRBD1 TRBV19 . TGTGCCAGTAGTACGCGACAGGGACTAGCGGGAGGCTACACCTTC CASSTRQGLAGGYTF
TRBJ2-6 TRBD1 TRBV19 once TGTGCCAGTAGTATAGACCGGGACAGCGAAGCTTTC CASSIDRDSEAF
TRBJ1-1 . TRBV18 . TGTGCCAGCTCACCACGGGTGGGTGCCACTGAAGCTTTCTTT CASSPRVGATEAFF
TRBJ2-1 TRBD1 TRBV2 . TGTGCCAGCAGTGAAAACAGGGGTAGTGAGCAGTTCTTC CASSENRGSEQFF
TRBJ2-3 TRBD2 TRBV24-1 once TGTGCCACCAGTGACACCGCGCTAGCGGGAGGAGATACGCAGTATTTT CATSDTALAGGDTQYF
TRBJ1-1 . TRBV5-6 few TGTGCCAGCAGCTGGGGTCTCAAGGCGGAAGCTTTCTTT CASSWGLKAEAFF
TRBJ2-2 TRBD1 TRBV7-9 . TGTGCCAGCAGCAAAACGACAGGGATTACCGGGGAGCTGTTTTTT CASSKTTGITGELFF
TRBJ2-1 . TRBV12-3/TRBV12-4 . TGTGCCAGCAGTTCTCCCGGGATCGGCTACAGTGAGCAGTTCTTC CASSSPGIGYSEQFF
TRBJ2-7 TRBD1 TRBV29-1 . TGCAGTGACTACAGGGGAGAGTCCTACGAGCAGTACTTC CSDYRGESYEQYF
TRBJ1-2 . TRBV6-1 many TGTGCCAGCAGTGAAAGAAGCTATGGCTACACCTTC CASSERSYGYTF
TRBJ1-2 . TRBV6-5 many TGTGCCAGCAGTTACTCGTTCCCGAGGACGACCAGTAGCGATGGCTACACCTTC CASSYSFPRTTSSDGYTF
TRBJ1-1 . TRBV6-2/TRBV6-3 . TGTGCCAGCAGCATCGGACGGGGGTCGGAAGCTTTCTTC CASSIGRGSEAFF